This T cell receptor beta chain was recovered during a study of T cell responses to AZD1222 COVID-19 vaccine. Findings and caveats of the study: Across spike, vaccine-associated CD4 TCRs were found, dominant at 160-218 and 743-854.

Clones were sequenced by immunoSEQ multiplex PCR, and TCRdb holds only the in-frame ones, with some missing. The sample includes 150,000 to 200,000 clones, 94% seen only once; the top ten take approximately 0.6%. The germline V gene encodes CDR1 SGHRS and CDR2 YFSETQ. The CDR3 is made up of 15 amino acids. V lost 5 bases to trimming and J lost 0 bases, with 12 bases between them. Remarks on this clone: No antigen is known for it.

Sequences were derived from peripheral blood, sampled on day 0 of AZD1222 vaccination. This receptor was taken from an adult in good health. The chain employs TRBV5-1 and TRBJ1-5; D uncertain. CDR3 sequence (DNA): TGCGCCAGCAGATCTTGGCCGTATAGCAATCAGCCCCAGCATTTT. Translating it yields CASRSWPYSNQPQHF. Full variable domain (missing parts from reference TRBV5-1 and TRBJ1-5): KAGVTQTPRYLIKTRGQQVTLSCSPISGHRSVSWYQQTPGQGLQFLFEYFSETQRNKGNFPGRFSGRQFSNSRSEMNVSTLELGDSALYLCASRSWPYSNQPQHFGDGTRLSIL.